This T cell receptor beta chain was retrieved from a study of cytomegalovirus exposure and HLA in healthy donors (dated by TCRdb to about 2017). Regarding the research as a whole: In an earlier analysis of several hundred of the donors, less than 350 Gb of sequence data and some 100 million unique TCR beta sequences from 150 million to 200 million T cells were reported. An early release that covered roughly 600 HLA-typed donors contained around 300 gigabases of sequencing data and about 84 million unique TCR sequences. Of the roughly 400 genotyped donors, approximately 81% were placed in the genetic ancestry cluster associated with self-reported Caucasian donors. The study was designed to test whether signatures of past pathogen exposure could be identified by cataloging public T cell receptors. The T cell repertoires of around 730 subjects were profiled by immunosequencing and related to cytomegalovirus serostatus. In addition to the first cohort of about 650 subjects, a separate validation cohort of 130 or so different subjects was used. To predict cytomegalovirus infection status, the study combined high-throughput TCR immunosequencing, statistical association of individual TCRs with disease status, and machine learning. To study patterns of TCR occurrence, a later analysis re-analyzed previously published TCR beta repertoires from 600 to 750 donors and added high-resolution HLA genotyping. In the later analysis, no new phenotypic data were used to find candidate immune exposures; instead, reliance was placed on TCR beta sequences and their occurrence across donors. To decide whether each TCR beta V gene segment behaved as functional or pseudogenic, an earlier analysis of nearly 600 of the donors relied on high-throughput TCR beta sequencing. Donor age, sex, ethnicity and CMV serostatus were compiled alongside the repertoire data. In a later genetic analysis, genome-wide SNP genotypes for 398 of the 666 donors were used, and that subset was treated as a discovery cohort. Every discovery cohort repertoire had been produced on one sequencing platform. Both class I and class II loci were covered by HLA typing, at four-digit resolution. Typing coverage varied by locus: about 620-630 donors for A, B, C, DRB1 and DQB1; roughly 500 for DQA1; around 570 for DPA1; roughly 450 for DPB1. Roughly 5 DR-DQ haplotypes were treated as single units for association and clustering because of strong linkage in the cohort. Across 398 genotyped donors of the cohort, an average of about 220,000 unique TCR beta nucleotide sequences per donor were sequenced, and roughly a sixth of those sequences were non-productive.

The germline V gene (reference sequence) provides CDR1 SGHKS and CDR2 YYEKEE. V and J are trimmed by 4 bases and 2 bases, and the gene matches miss 13 bases of the junction. The CDR3, cysteine through phenylalanine, is 19 amino acids long. CDR3 DNA is the only sequence kept; it has 57 bases, read in frame from the first base. Receptors were amplified or captured by the immunoSEQ multiplex PCR assay. For the multiplex PCR, a mixture combining 60 forward primers for TCR Vbeta segments and 13 reverse primers for TCR Jbeta segments was used. A multiplex PCR assay on genomic DNA amplified the CDR3 region of rearranged TCR beta genes. The Illumina HiSeq System was used to sequence the amplified TCR beta libraries as 87-base-pair reads. The paper's processing steps were these. A later analysis counted approximately 74 million unique TCR beta chains across the 666 repertoires, and some 12 million of these chains were shared by at least two donors. Raw reads were error-corrected and collapsed into unique sequences by a nearest-neighbor algorithm in which closely related sequences were merged to remove PCR and sequencing errors. To assign V, D and J gene segments, CDR3 sequences were aligned to IMGT reference sequences. For a sequence to be retained, at least a six-nucleotide match to both a V gene segment and a J gene segment was required. A rearrangement was called productive if the CDR3 had no stop codons and remained in frame with V and J, and every other rearrangement was called non-productive. CDR3 was defined according to IMGT convention as the region running from the second conserved V-encoded cysteine to the conserved J-encoded phenylalanine. Sequences without an unambiguous match to a single V gene segment were excluded from the earlier analysis of about 600 of the donors. An earlier analysis of over 450 of the donors classified V segments as functional when productive rearrangements were above 56.7% and as segregating when the standard deviation between donors was above 5%. To diagnose cytomegalovirus status from the catalog of TCR beta chain sequences, a statistical classification framework was built. In a later analysis, TCR nucleotide sequences were compared against IMGT/GENE-DB human TR gene sequences so that V and J genes could be assigned. A later analysis assigned CDR3 sequences and most-parsimonious VDJ recombination scenarios with the TCRdist pipeline. In a later analysis, each TCR beta chain was defined by its CDR3 amino acid sequence together with its V-gene family, and reads lacking a unique V-gene family were excluded. A later analysis removed several hundred highly shared, low-generation-probability nucleotide sequences to deal with suspected cross-contamination and a sequencing artifact. In a later analysis, a clonal expansion index for each public chain was calculated from normalized within-repertoire ranks of inferred template counts. In a later analysis, generation probabilities were computed with a VDJ recombination model fitted to out-of-frame rearrangements, and the resulting probabilities were checked against IGoR. Hypergeometric tests were used in a later analysis to score TCR-TCR, TCR-HLA and TCR-CMV co-occurrence, with a repertoire-size bias correction applied to the TCR pairs. A later analysis estimated false discovery rates by permuting HLA or CMV assignments 20 times. In a later analysis, co-occurring TCRs were grouped with DBSCAN, and TCRdist sequence similarity was added when clustering was performed within HLA-allele-positive subsets. Co-occurrence clustering excluded repertoires with fewer than 30,000 or more than 120,000 public chains, plus five with anomalous nucleotide sharing. TCRdb retrieved this table from immuneACCESS and kept in-frame rearrangements only. Not all clones are present; in checked studies, unresolved V genes account for under half, and no reason is known for the remainder. The V and J calls and clone size were taken over from that table, and D and trimming were inferred from the DNA. The sample table shows under 200,000 clones, and about 85% are seen once. The ten most abundant clones make up 3% to 4.5% of the sample.

The cohort consisted of some 670 healthy bone marrow donors. All cohort members were sampled while nominally healthy, although unrecorded immune exposures were likely present. The donor was CMV seronegative and belonged to the group of 350 or so seronegative cohort members. Each donor provided a peripheral blood sample, and peripheral blood mononuclear cells were used for TCR beta sequencing. The Qiagen DNeasy Blood Extraction Kit was used to extract genomic DNA from the blood cell samples. About this clone itself: What antigen it recognizes has not been identified. The sample holds no much larger clone one base away, and base qualities are not on file.

General findings and caveats noted by the study authors: Because counts were too low, more than 15 rarely observed V segments, including chromosome 9 orphons, were excluded from the earlier analysis of roughly 580 of the donors. In a later analysis, HLA-associated TCR beta chains were found to be more clonally expanded and to have lower generation probabilities than equally common non-associated chains. A later analysis found that most CMV-associated TCR beta chains appeared HLA-restricted, with HLA associations seemingly driven largely by CMV exposure. Sequencing depth was assumed to be roughly uniform across donors in the presence/absence analyses, though that assumption may not hold. Strong co-occurrence of HLA alleles, especially DR and DQ, made assigning TCR associations to individual alleles difficult. A total of roughly 160 TCR beta chains were listed by the study as associated with cytomegalovirus. Because some donors lacked HLA typing at each locus, the association tests relied only on the typed subset. A later genetic analysis reported fewer N-insertions in productive TCRs among donors in an Asian-associated ancestry cluster than the roughly 700-donor mean. In a later analysis, TCR association rates were found to vary across HLA loci, with the most associated TCRs seen for DRB1 alleles and the fewest for HLA-C alleles. A further reported finding was that TCR beta sequences accurately predicted the HLA-A and HLA-B alleles for most subjects in the first cohort. Immune exposure information for the cohort was limited to CMV serostatus. In an earlier analysis of fewer than 700 of the donors, most TCR beta V segments appeared in productive rearrangements about 87% or about 30% of the time, broadly matching IMGT annotations. The authors suggested that the approach could potentially be extended to other disease states and immunological phenotypes. The classifier was reported to diagnose cytomegalovirus status with high specificity and sensitivity in both the original and validation cohorts. A cluster of highly shared sequence variants was judged likely to be a technical artifact of the sequencing pipeline. In a later analysis, around 17,000 TCR beta sequences were associated with specific HLA alleles at a false discovery rate of 0.05. V-gene and J-gene trimming of TCR beta chains was associated with a missense DCLRE1C variant in a later genetic analysis, and the association was replicated in an independent cohort. In this cohort, only TCR beta chains were sequenced, and detectable features were limited by the absence of alpha or paired-chain data. In vitro tests confirmed that a few of the cytomegalovirus-associated TCR beta chains recognize cytomegalovirus antigens. Some IMGT-functional V segments, including TRBV6-2 and TRBV6-3, could not be distinguished by the 87-base-pair reads and were therefore excluded. Most TCR sequences were seen in very few donors, while some public TCRs were found in many individuals. Linkage disequilibrium might explain the correlated functional status among segregating V segments, but an unknown experimental factor could not be ruled out. According to a later analysis, parvovirus B19, influenza, CMV and Epstein-Barr virus appeared linked to several top co-occurrence clusters.

The sample was PBMCs. In this chain, TRBV5-5 is recombined with TRBJ2-3; 13 central nucleotides agree with TRBD2. The receptor was isolated from a man in his fifties or sixties in good health and CMV-seronegative. The DNA sequence is given as TGTGCCAGCAGCGTGACTAGCGGGGGGCCATCCTGGAACACAGATACGCAGTATTTT. The resulting protein is CASSVTSGGPSWNTDTQYF.